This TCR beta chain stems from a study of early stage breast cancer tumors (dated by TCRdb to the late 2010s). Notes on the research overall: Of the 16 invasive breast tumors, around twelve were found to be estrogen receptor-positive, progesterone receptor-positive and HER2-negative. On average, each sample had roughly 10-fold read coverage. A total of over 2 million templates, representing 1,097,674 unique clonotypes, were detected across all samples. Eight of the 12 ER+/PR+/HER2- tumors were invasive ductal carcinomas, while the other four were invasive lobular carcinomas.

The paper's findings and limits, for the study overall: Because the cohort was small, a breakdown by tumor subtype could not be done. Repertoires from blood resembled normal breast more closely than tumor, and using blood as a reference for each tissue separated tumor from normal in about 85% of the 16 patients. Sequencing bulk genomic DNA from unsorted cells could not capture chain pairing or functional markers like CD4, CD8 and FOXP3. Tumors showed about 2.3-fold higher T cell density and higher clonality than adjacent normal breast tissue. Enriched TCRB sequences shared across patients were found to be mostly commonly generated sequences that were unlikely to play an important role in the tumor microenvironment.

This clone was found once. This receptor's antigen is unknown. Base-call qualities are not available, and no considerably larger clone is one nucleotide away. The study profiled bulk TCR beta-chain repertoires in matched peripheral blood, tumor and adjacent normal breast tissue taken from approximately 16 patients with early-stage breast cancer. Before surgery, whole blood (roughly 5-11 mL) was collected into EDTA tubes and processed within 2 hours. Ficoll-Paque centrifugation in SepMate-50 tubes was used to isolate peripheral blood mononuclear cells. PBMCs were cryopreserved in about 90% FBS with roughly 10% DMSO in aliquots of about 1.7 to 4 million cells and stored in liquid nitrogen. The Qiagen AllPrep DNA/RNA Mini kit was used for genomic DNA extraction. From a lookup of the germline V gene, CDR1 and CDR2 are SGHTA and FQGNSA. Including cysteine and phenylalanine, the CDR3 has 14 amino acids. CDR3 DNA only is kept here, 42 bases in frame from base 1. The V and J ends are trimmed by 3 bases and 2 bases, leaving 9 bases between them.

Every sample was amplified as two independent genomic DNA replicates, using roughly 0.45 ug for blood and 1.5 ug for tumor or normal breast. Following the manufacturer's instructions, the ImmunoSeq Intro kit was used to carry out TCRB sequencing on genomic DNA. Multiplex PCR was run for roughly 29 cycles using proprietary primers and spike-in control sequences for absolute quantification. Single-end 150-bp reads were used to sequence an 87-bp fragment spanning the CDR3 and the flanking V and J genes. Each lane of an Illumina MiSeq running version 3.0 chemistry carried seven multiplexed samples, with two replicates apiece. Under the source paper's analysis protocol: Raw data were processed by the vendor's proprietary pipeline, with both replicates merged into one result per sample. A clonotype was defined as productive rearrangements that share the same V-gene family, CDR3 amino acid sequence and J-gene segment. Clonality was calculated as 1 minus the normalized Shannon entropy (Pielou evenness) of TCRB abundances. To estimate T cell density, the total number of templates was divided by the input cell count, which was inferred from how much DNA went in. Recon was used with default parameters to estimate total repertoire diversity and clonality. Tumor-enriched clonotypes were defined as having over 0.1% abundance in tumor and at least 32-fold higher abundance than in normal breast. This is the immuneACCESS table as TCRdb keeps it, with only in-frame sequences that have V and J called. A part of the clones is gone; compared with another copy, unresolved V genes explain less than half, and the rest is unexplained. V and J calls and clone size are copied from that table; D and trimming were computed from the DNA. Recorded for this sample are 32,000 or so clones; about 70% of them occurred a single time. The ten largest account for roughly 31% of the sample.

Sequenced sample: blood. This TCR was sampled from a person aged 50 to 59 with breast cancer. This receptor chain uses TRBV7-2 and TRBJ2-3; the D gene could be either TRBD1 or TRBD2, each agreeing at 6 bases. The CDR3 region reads CASSFGGLTDTQYF. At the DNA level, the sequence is TGTGCCAGCAGCTTCGGGGGCCTCACAGATACGCAGTATTTT. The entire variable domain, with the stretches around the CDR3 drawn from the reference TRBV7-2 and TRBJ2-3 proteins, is GAGVSQSPSNKVTEKGKDVELRCDPISGHTALYWYRQSLGQGLEFLIYFQGNSAPDKSGLPSDRFSAERTGGSVSTLTIQRTQQEDSAVYLCASSFGGLTDTQYFGPGTRLTVL.